The T cell receptor (beta chain) under discussion was sequenced for a study of T cells in Graves' hyperthyroidism and ophthalmopathy. The CDR3 covers 12 residues. Trimming shortened V by 8 bases and J by 8 bases, and 12 bases separated the two germline ends. CDR1 LGHDT and CDR2 YNNKEL come from the germline V gene (reference sequence). What was amplified from RNA transcripts were TCR beta CDR3 regions. The HTBI primer set served for first-round RT-PCR of the TCR CDR3. A single record per CDR3 protein comes from TCRdb applying MiXCR to the multiplex PCR reads. The sample carries 300,000 to 450,000 distinct CDR3 sequences, about 18% recorded once. This clonotype was observed many times.

This sequence was found in a man aged 18 to 30 with Graves' ophthalmopathy. Sequenced sample: blood. The chain combines TRBV3-1 with TRBJ1-4; D call uncertain. The CDR3: CASAGSGEKLFF. The CDR3 region has the DNA TGTGCCAGCGCCGGGAGTGGGGAAAAACTGTTTTTT.